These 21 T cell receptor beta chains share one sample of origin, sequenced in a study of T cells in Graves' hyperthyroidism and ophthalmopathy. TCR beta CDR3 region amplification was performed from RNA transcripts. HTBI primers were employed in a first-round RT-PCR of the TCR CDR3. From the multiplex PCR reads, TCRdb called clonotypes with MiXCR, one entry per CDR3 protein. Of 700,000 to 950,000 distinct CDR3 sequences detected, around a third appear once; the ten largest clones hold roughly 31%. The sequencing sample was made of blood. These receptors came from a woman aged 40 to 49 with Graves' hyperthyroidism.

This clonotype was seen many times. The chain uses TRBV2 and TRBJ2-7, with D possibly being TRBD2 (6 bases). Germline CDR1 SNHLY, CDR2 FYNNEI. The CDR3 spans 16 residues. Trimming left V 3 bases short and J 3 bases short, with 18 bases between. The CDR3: CASSDVAGRRGYEQYF. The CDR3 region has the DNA TGTGCCAGCAGTGATGTGGCAGGACGGCGGGGCTACGAGCAGTACTTC.

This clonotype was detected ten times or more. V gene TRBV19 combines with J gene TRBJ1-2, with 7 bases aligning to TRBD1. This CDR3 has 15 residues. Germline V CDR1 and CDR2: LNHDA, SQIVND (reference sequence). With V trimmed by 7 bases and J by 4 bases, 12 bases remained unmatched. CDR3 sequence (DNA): TGTGCCAGTACCTCGTGGGACAGAGACTTCTATGGCTACACCTTC. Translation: CASTSWDRDFYGYTF.

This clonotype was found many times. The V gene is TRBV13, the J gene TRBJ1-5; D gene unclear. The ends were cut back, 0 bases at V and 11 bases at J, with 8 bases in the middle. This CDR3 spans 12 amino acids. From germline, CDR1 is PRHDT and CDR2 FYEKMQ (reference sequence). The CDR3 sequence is CASSLGVSAQHF. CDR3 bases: TGTGCCAGCAGCTTAGGTGTATCAGCCCAGCATTTT. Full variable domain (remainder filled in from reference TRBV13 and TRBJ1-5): AAGVIQSPRHLIKEKRETATLKCYPIPRHDTVYWYQQGPGQDPQFLISFYEKMQSDKGSIPDRFSAQQFSDYHSELNMSSLELGDSALYFCASSLGVSAQHFGDGTRLSIL.

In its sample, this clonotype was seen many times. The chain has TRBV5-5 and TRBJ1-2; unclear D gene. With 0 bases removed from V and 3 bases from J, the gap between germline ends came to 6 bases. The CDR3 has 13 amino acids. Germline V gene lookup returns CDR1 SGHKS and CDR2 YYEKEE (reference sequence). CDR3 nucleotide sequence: TGTGCCAGCAGCTTGGCAGCCCACTATGGCTACACCTTC. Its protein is CASSLAAHYGYTF.

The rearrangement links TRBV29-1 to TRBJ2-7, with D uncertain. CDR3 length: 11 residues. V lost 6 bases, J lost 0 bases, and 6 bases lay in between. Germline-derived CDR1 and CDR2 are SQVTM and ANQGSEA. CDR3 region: CSVPNSYEQYF. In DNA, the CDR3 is TGCAGCGTGCCGAACTCCTACGAGCAGTACTTC.

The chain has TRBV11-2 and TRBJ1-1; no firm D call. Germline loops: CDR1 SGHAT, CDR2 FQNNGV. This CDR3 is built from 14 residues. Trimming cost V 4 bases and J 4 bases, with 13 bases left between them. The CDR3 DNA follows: TGTGCCAGCAGCTACCAGGCTCGTGGCACTGAAGCTTTCTTT. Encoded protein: CASSYQARGTEAFF.

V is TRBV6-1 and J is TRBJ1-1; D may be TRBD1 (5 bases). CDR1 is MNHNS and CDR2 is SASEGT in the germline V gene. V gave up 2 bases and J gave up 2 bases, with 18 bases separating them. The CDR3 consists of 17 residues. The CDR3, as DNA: TGTGCCAGCAGTGAAAATAAACAACCGGGACGCAACACTGAAGCTTTCTTT. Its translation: CASSENKQPGRNTEAFF.

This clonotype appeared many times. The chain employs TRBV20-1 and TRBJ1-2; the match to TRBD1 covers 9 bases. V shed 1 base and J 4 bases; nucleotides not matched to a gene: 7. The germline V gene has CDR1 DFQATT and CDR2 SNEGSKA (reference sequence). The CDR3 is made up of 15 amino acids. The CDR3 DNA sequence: TGCAGTGCTAGAGCGACTTGGACAGGGGCCTATGGCTACACCTTC. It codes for CSARATWTGAYGYTF.

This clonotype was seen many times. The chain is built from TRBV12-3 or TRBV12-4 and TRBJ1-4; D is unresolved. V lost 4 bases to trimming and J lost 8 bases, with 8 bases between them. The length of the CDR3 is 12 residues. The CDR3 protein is CASSSAWEKLFF. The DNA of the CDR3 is TGTGCCAGCAGTTCCGCCTGGGAAAAACTGTTTTTT.

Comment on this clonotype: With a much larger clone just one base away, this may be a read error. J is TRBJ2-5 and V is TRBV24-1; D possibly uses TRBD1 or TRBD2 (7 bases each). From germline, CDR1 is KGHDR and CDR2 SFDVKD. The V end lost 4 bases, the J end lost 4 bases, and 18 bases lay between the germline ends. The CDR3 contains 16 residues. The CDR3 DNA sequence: TGTGCCACCAGTGACGATCCAGGGGGGGCGGGAGAGACCCAGTACTTC. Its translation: CATSDDPGGAGETQYF.

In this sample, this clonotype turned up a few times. CDR3 region: CASSYSTSDRTNQPQHF. The CDR3 nucleotides read TGTGCCAGCAGTTACTCGACTTCCGACAGGACCAATCAGCCCCAGCATTTT. V is TRBV6-5 and J is TRBJ1-5, with TRBD1 as a possible D gene (6 bases). CDR1 MNHEY and CDR2 SVGAGI come from the germline V gene. The CDR3 loop spans 17 amino acids. Trimming removed 0 bases from V and 3 bases from J, with 15 bases in between.

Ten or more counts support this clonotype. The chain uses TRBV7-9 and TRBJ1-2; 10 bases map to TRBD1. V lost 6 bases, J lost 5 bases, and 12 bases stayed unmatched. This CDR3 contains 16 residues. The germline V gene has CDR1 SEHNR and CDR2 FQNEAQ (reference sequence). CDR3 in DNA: TGTGCCAGCAGGAACACAGACAGGGGGCGCAGTTATGGCTACACCTTC. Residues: CASRNTDRGRSYGYTF.

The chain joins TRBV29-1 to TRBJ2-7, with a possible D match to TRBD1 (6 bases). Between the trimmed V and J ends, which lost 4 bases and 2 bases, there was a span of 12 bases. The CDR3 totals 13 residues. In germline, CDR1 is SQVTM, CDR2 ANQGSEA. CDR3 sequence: CSVGRTDTYEQYF. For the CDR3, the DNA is TGCAGCGTTGGAAGGACAGACACCTACGAGCAGTACTTC.

CDR3 sequence reads: CASSETGTKGFEAFF. As DNA, the CDR3 is TGTGCCAGCAGCGAAACAGGGACTAAAGGATTTGAAGCTTTCTTT. The chain has TRBV7-7 and TRBJ1-1, with D possibly being TRBD1 (6 bases). Trimming stripped 5 bases from V and 7 bases from J, with 20 bases between. This CDR3 contains 15 residues. Germline loops: CDR1 SSHAT, CDR2 FNYEAQ (reference sequence). Variable domain in full (rest from reference TRBV7-7 and TRBJ1-1): GAGVSQSPRYKVTKRGQDVTLRCDPISSHATLYWYQQALGQGPEFLTYFNYEAQPDKSGLPSDRFSAERPEGSISTLTIQRTEQRDSAMYRCASSETGTKGFEAFFGQGTRLTVV.

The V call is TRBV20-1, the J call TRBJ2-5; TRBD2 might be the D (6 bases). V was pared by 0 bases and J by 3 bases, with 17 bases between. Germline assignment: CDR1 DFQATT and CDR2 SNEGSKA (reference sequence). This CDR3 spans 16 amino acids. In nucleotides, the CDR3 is TGCAGTGCTAGAGAAATGGGGGAGGCGGGGAAAGAGACCCAGTACTTC. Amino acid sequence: CSAREMGEAGKETQYF.

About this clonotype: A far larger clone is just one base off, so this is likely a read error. The CDR3 DNA reads TGTGCCAGCAGCCCCCCGTTGAGCACTGAAGCTTTCTTT. As protein: CASSPPLSTEAFF. V and J are TRBV3-1 and TRBJ1-1, with unresolved D. This CDR3 spans 13 amino acids. Per germline, CDR1 LGHDT and CDR2 YNNKEL (reference sequence). Trimming stripped 4 bases from V and 4 bases from J, with 10 bases between.

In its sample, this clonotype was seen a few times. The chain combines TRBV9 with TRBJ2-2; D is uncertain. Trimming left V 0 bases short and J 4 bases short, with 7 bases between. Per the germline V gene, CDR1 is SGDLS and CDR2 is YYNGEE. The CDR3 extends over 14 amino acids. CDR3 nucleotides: TGTGCCAGCAGCGTAGCTCTTAGCACCGGGGAGCTGTTTTTT. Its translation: CASSVALSTGELFF.

CDR3 region: CAISRTSSILNTEAFF. Here the CDR3 DNA reads TGTGCCATCAGTAGGACAAGCTCGATTCTGAACACTGAAGCTTTCTTT. The chain employs TRBV10-3 and TRBJ1-1, with D possibly TRBD1 on 5 matching bases. The germline CDR1 and CDR2 sequences are ENHRY and SYGVKD. This CDR3 region has 16 residues. V was shortened by 5 bases and J by 0 bases, with 16 bases between the two germline ends.

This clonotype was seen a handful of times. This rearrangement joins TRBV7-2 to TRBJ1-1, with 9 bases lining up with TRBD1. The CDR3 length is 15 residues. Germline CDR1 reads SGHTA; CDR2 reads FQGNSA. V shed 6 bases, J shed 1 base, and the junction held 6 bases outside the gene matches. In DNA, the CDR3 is TGTGCCAGCAGTCCGGACAGGGGCCAGAACACTGAAGCTTTCTTT. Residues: CASSPDRGQNTEAFF.

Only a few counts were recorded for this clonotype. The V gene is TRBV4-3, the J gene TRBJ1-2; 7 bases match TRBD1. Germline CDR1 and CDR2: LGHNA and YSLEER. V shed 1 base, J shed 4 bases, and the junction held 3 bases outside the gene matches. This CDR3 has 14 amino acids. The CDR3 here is CASSQGGQSYGYTF. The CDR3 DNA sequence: TGCGCCAGCAGCCAAGGGGGACAGAGCTATGGCTACACCTTC.

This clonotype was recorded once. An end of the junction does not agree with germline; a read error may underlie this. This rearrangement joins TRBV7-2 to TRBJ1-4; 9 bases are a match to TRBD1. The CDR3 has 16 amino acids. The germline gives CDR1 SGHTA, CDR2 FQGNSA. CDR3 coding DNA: TGTGCCAGCAGCTTTTCTGGACAGGGGAGTAACGAAAAACTGCTTTTT. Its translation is CASSFSGQGSNEKLLF. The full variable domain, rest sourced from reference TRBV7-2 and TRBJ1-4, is GAGVSQSPSNKVTEKGKDVELRCDPISGHTALYWYRQSLGQGLEFLIYFQGNSAPDKSGLPSDRFSAERTGGSVSTLTIQRTQQEDSAVYLCASSFSGQGSNEKLLFGSGTQLSVL.